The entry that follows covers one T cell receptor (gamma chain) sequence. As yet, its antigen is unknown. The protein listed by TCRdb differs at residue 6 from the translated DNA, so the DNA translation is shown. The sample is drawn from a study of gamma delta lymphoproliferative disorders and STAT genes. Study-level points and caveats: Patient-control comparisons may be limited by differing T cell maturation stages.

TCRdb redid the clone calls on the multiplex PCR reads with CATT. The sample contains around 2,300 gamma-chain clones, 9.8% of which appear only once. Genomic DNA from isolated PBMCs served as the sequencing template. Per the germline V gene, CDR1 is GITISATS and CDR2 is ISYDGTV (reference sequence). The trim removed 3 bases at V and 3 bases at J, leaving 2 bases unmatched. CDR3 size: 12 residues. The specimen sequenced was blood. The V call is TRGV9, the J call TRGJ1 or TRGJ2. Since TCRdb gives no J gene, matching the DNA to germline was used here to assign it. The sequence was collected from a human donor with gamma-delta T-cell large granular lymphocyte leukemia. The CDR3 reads CALWEIYYKKLF. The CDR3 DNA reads TGTGCCTTGTGGGAGATTTATTATAAGAAACTCTTT.